Presented here are 23 T cell receptor beta chains from one specimen sequenced in a study of CD8 T cells in Susac syndrome. RNA amounts of about 0.45 to 1 ug underwent reverse transcription with random hexamers. TCRdb called the immunoSEQ multiplex PCR reads again in MiXCR, with one record for every CDR3 protein. Seen here are 77,000 or so distinct CDR3 sequences, more than 85% observed once, and the top ten hold about 0.54%. The specimen was CD4+ T cells from PBMCs. Every receptor here comes from a human donor with Susac syndrome.

J is TRBJ2-1 and V is TRBV27; D call uncertain. Trimming took off 5 bases at V and 3 bases at J, with 14 bases between the two ends. Germline V gene lookup returns CDR1 MNHEY and CDR2 SMNVEV (reference sequence). The CDR3 contains 15 residues. The CDR3 is CASSPQSSVYNEQFF. Written as DNA, the CDR3 is TGTGCCAGCAGTCCGCAGTCTTCGGTCTACAATGAGCAGTTCTTC.

The CDR3 protein is CASSSGTRNTEAFF. In nucleotides, the CDR3 is TGTGCCAGCAGCTCTGGGACACGGAACACTGAAGCTTTCTTT. V gene TRBV7-2 combines with J gene TRBJ1-1; the D gene is possibly TRBD1 (6 bases). The CDR3 has 14 amino acids. Trimming shortened V by 4 bases and J by 1 base, and 10 bases separated the two germline ends. Germline CDR1 reads SGHTA; CDR2 reads FQGNSA.

The chain links TRBV19 to TRBJ2-5; no reliable D call. V was clipped by 1 base and J by 5 bases, with 11 bases between them. The CDR3 runs 14 residues. Germline loops: CDR1 LNHDA, CDR2 SQIVND (reference sequence). This CDR3 reads CASSIGGGWETQYF. The CDR3 DNA sequence: TGTGCCAGTAGTATAGGGGGTGGATGGGAGACCCAGTACTTC.

The chain is built from TRBV11-2 and TRBJ2-7; no clear D. Per the germline V gene, CDR1 is SGHAT and CDR2 is FQNNGV. V was pared by 5 bases and J by 2 bases, with 16 bases between. CDR3 length: 15 amino acids. CDR3 nucleotide sequence: TGTGCCAGCAGCCCTCGGCGACTTGAAACCTACGAGCAGTACTTC. Its translation is CASSPRRLETYEQYF.

The count of this clonotype is one. This chain uses TRBV6-5 with TRBJ2-7; TRBD2 agrees at 14 bases. V trimming: 6 bases; J trimming: 5 bases; junction bases outside the gene matches: 6. CDR3 size: 15 residues. Germline V gives CDR1 MNHEY, CDR2 SVGAGI. The CDR3 coding sequence is TGTGCCAGCAGAGAGGTGGGACTAGCGGGAGACGAGCAGTACTTC. Translating it yields CASREVGLAGDEQYF.

The genes are TRBV7-2 and TRBJ1-2, with D possibly TRBD1 on 6 matching bases. The V and J ends lost 1 base and 4 bases respectively, with 19 bases between them. The CDR3 spans 17 residues. CDR1 is SGHTA and CDR2 is FQGNSA in the germline V gene. CDR3 sequence reads: CASSLGILGGGSYGYTF. The CDR3 DNA sequence: TGTGCCAGCAGCTTAGGTATCCTCGGAGGGGGATCCTATGGCTACACCTTC.

This chain links TRBV7-6 with TRBJ2-1, with D uncertain. CDR3 length equals 11 residues. Germline CDR1 reads SGHVS; CDR2 reads FNYEAQ. V lost 6 bases, J lost 5 bases, and 5 bases lay in between. The CDR3 loop reads CASRGDNEQFF. The CDR3 DNA follows: TGTGCCAGCAGAGGTGACAATGAGCAGTTCTTC.

The genes are TRBV11-1 and TRBJ1-3, with unresolved D. The CDR3 covers 20 residues. Germline CDR1 SGHAT, CDR2 FQDESV (reference sequence). V was cut by 1 base and J by 0 bases, with 22 bases left in between. CDR3 nucleotides: TGTGCCAGCAGCTTAGAGGCCGGGAATCCTCTTCTTTTCTCTGGAAACACCATATATTTT. Translating gives CASSLEAGNPLLFSGNTIYF.

This clonotype was picked up a small number of times. V usage is TRBV7-2 and J usage is TRBJ2-1; 8 bases are shared with TRBD2. Trimming removed 4 bases from V and 9 bases from J; junction bases left unmatched: 14. CDR1 and CDR2 from the germline V gene are SGHTA and FQGNSA. The CDR3 extends over 16 amino acids. CDR3 loop: CASSSNPQRERGEQFF. The CDR3 DNA follows: TGTGCCAGCAGCTCTAATCCCCAGCGGGAGCGGGGTGAGCAGTTCTTC.

This chain uses TRBV4-1 with TRBJ2-1; 13 nucleotides line up with TRBD2. From germline, CDR1 is MGHRA and CDR2 YSYEKL. With V trimmed by 4 bases and J by 7 bases, 7 bases remained unmatched. The CDR3 spans 16 residues. CDR3 amino acids: CASSRGRTSGGNEQFF. The CDR3 DNA is TGCGCCAGCAGCCGGGGACGGACTAGCGGGGGTAATGAGCAGTTCTTC.

This chain uses TRBV6-5 with TRBJ2-5, with D unclear. The CDR3 runs 14 residues. Germline V gene data show CDR1 as MNHEY and CDR2 as SVGAGI. V was cut by 4 bases and J by 6 bases, with 15 bases left in between. The CDR3 DNA is TGTGCCAGCAGTTTCAACGGCAGGATGAAGACCCAGTACTTC. It codes for CASSFNGRMKTQYF.

The CDR3 is CASKPGTDTQYF. The CDR3, as DNA: TGTGCCAGCAAGCCGGGCACAGATACGCAGTATTTT. The J gene is TRBJ2-3, the V gene TRBV28; no reliable D call. V lost 7 bases, J lost 1 base, and 6 bases lay in between. This CDR3 region has 12 residues. CDR1 is MDHEN and CDR2 is SYDVKM in the germline V gene.

The chain links TRBV5-5 to TRBJ2-7; no reliable D call. CDR1 SGHKS and CDR2 YYEKEE come from the germline V gene (reference sequence). This CDR3 spans 14 amino acids. V lost 3 bases and J lost 3, with 13 bases in between. The CDR3: CASSSGDRVYEQYF. In DNA, the CDR3 is TGTGCCAGCAGCTCAGGAGACCGCGTCTACGAGCAGTACTTC.

The chain is built from TRBV10-3 and TRBJ2-6, with D tentatively TRBD2 (6 bases). The CDR3 length is 18 residues. Trimming stripped 0 bases from V and 0 bases from J, with 12 bases between. The germline V gene encodes CDR1 ENHRY and CDR2 SYGVKD. The CDR3 DNA reads TGTGCCATCAGTGAGTCGGGGGGACGGTTCTCTGGGGCCAACGTCCTGACTTTC. It is translated as CAISESGGRFSGANVLTF.

This clonotype was seen just once. CDR3 loop: CAWSPSPLYGYTF. The CDR3 DNA is TGTGCCTGGAGCCCGTCGCCCCTTTATGGCTACACCTTC. V is TRBV30 and J is TRBJ1-2; D uncertain. The CDR3 spans 13 residues. Germline-derived CDR1 and CDR2 are GTSNPN and SVGIG (reference sequence). V lost 3 bases to trimming and J lost 5 bases, with 13 bases between them.

This clonotype was picked up one time. The chain has TRBV4-1 and TRBJ2-3, with 7 bases that match TRBD1. The J segment lost 4 bases and the V segment lost 3 bases, leaving 7 bases of the junction unmatched. The CDR3 length is 15 residues. In germline, CDR1 is MGHRA, CDR2 YSYEKL. The CDR3 region is CASSHFDRVADTQYF. CDR3 DNA: TGCGCCAGCAGCCACTTCGACAGGGTGGCAGATACGCAGTATTTT.

The chain links TRBV6-5 to TRBJ2-7; tentatively, D is TRBD2 (6 bases). The V end lost 0 bases, the J end lost 11 bases, and 17 bases lay between the germline ends. This CDR3 contains 14 residues. The V gene's germline CDR1 is MNHEY and CDR2 SVGAGI. The CDR3 sequence: CASSYSKSWRVEYF. The CDR3, as DNA: TGTGCCAGCAGTTACTCGAAATCTTGGAGGGTGGAGTACTTC.

The sample holds one count of this clonotype. This rearrangement joins TRBV28 to TRBJ2-3, with 7 nucleotides matching TRBD1. The CDR3 length is 17 residues. V trimming: 6 bases; J trimming: 2 bases; junction bases outside the gene matches: 14. Germline CDR1 reads MDHEN; CDR2 reads SYDVKM. CDR3 sequence reads: CASRRRFGQVNTDTQYF. CDR3 in DNA: TGTGCCAGCAGGCGTCGTTTTGGACAGGTGAACACAGATACGCAGTATTTT.

The genes are TRBV11-3 and TRBJ2-1, with 9 bases that match TRBD1. V lost 5 bases and J lost 9; bases outside the gene matches: 5. The CDR3 has 13 amino acids. CDR1 and CDR2 from the germline V gene are SGHNT and YENEEA. The CDR3 region has the DNA TGTGCCAGCAGCCCCACAGGGGGCGTTGAGCAGTTCTTC. It is translated as CASSPTGGVEQFF.

The rearrangement uses TRBV5-8 and TRBJ1-2; TRBD1 might be the D (5 bases). The CDR3 runs 14 residues. Trimming pared 0 bases from V and 3 bases from J, leaving 9 bases between. The germline CDR1 and CDR2 sequences are SGHTS and YDEGEE. In nucleotides, the CDR3 is TGTGCCAGCAGCTTGGCAGGGAACTACTATGGCTACACCTTC. Amino acid sequence: CASSLAGNYYGYTF.

The chain links TRBV2 to TRBJ1-5; 7 bases are a match to TRBD1. Germline V gene lookup returns CDR1 SNHLY and CDR2 FYNNEI. Trimming at V came to 7 bases and at J to 2 bases, leaving 2 bases not matched to a gene. The CDR3 is 13 residues long. The CDR3 is CASTQGGNQPQHF. For the CDR3, the DNA is TGTGCCAGCACCCAGGGGGGCAATCAGCCCCAGCATTTT.

In nucleotides, the CDR3 is TGTGCCAGCAGCTTAGTGTCGTACAATGAGCAGTTCTTC. It specifies CASSLVSYNEQFF. The rearrangement links TRBV7-8 to TRBJ2-1; D ambiguous. Between the trimmed V and J ends, which lost 1 base and 4 bases, there was a span of 5 bases. In germline, CDR1 is SGHVS, CDR2 FQNEAQ. The CDR3 runs 13 residues.

This clonotype has only one observation. This chain uses TRBV7-9 with TRBJ1-4, with 7 bases that match TRBD1. CDR3 size: 14 residues. The germline V gene has CDR1 SEHNR and CDR2 FQNEAQ (reference sequence). The J segment lost 10 bases and the V segment lost 4 bases, leaving 9 bases of the junction unmatched. The chain's CDR3 is CASSYDRASAKLFF. The CDR3 bases are TGTGCCAGCAGCTACGACAGGGCGTCTGCAAAACTGTTTTTT.